The text below deals with one T cell receptor (beta chain). Its antigen is not known. Method: immunoSEQ multiplex PCR; TCRdb's copy keeps in-frame clones and lacks some. The data show 9,500 to 14,000 clones, with around 95% seen just once and more than 0.8% held by the top ten. The data derive from a study of monozygotic twins with cystic fibrosis. Study background: Library input was approximately 3.1 micrograms of fragmented DNA, with approximately 16 PCR cycles. Study-level points and caveats: Co-twins had the most similar V usage for 13 of 16 pairs, J for 8. Low clonality (median around 0.009) suggested a mostly naive repertoire. Shared CDR3 numbers were not associated with age, concordance or severity.

V lost 5 bases to trimming and J lost 6 bases, with 11 bases between them. CDR3 length: 12 amino acids. CDR1 is SGDLS and CDR2 is YYNGEE in the germline V gene. Sequencing was carried out using blood. The chain employs TRBV9 and TRBJ2-5; no reliable D call. The TCR sequence derives from a boy between 5 and 17 years old with cystic fibrosis. CDR3 residues: CASSPDQKTQYF. As DNA, the CDR3 is TGTGCCAGCAGTCCCGACCAGAAGACCCAGTACTTC.